Following are 32 T cell receptor beta chains from one sample sequenced in a study of glioma-infiltrating T cells. Using RNA template, CDR3s of TCR alpha and beta were amplified with iRepertoire arm-PCR. TCRdb re-called the multiplex PCR reads with MiXCR, one entry per CDR3 protein. The sample consists of around 120,000 distinct CDR3 sequences, about 25% of them appearing once. Sequencing was done on a sample of glioma tissue, nonneoplastic brain tissue, or PBMCs (not recorded which). These TCRs come from a human donor with low-grade glioma or glioblastoma, undergoing nonglioma brain surgery, or in good health (not recorded which).

This chain links TRBV14 with TRBJ2-3, with D possibly TRBD2 on 5 matching bases. Trimming shortened V by 1 base and J by 4 bases, and 9 bases separated the two germline ends. The CDR3 runs 14 residues. Germline CDR1 is SGHDN and CDR2 is FVKESK. CDR3 bases: TGTGCCAGCAGCCAAGGACTAAACCCAGATACGCAGTATTTT. Its translation: CASSQGLNPDTQYF. The whole variable domain, filled in from reference TRBV14 and TRBJ2-3, reads EAGVTQFPSHSVIEKGQTVTLRCDPISGHDNLYWYRRVMGKEIKFLLHFVKESKQDESGMPNNRFLAERTGGTYSTLKVQPAELEDSGVYFCASSQGLNPDTQYFGPGTRLTVL.

This clonotype was observed many times. The chain employs TRBV7-9 and TRBJ1-1; unclear D gene. Trimming removed 1 base from V and 0 bases from J, with 0 bases in between. Germline-derived CDR1 and CDR2 are SEHNR and FQNEAQ (reference sequence). The CDR3 contains 12 residues. Written as DNA, the CDR3 is TGTGCCAGCAGCTTAGTGAACACTGAAGCTTTCTTT. This sequence encodes CASSLVNTEAFF.

V is TRBV7-9 and J is TRBJ1-2, with no clear D. Trimming pared 7 bases from V and 1 base from J, leaving 13 bases between. The CDR3 has 14 residues. CDR1 and CDR2 from the germline V gene are SEHNR and FQNEAQ (reference sequence). The CDR3 sequence is CASTLDGDNYGYTF. CDR3 nucleotide sequence: TGTGCCAGCACCTTGGACGGGGATAACTATGGCTACACCTTC. The full variable domain, completed using reference TRBV7-9 and TRBJ1-2, is DTGVSQNPRHKITKRGQNVTFRCDPISEHNRLYWYRQTLGQGPEFLTYFQNEAQLEKSRLLSDRFSAERPKGSFSTLEIQRTEQGDSAMYLCASTLDGDNYGYTFGSGTRLTVV.

The chain employs TRBV20-1 and TRBJ2-3; D is unresolved. Trimming stripped 1 base from V and 3 bases from J, with 2 bases between. This CDR3 region has 11 residues. Germline CDR1 is DFQATT and CDR2 is SNEGSKA (reference sequence). The CDR3 coding sequence is TGCAGTGCTAGAGTAACAGATACGCAGTATTTT. Amino acid sequence: CSARVTDTQYF.

This clonotype was seen many times. CDR3 protein: CASSFHRSYGYTF. CDR3 coding DNA: TGTGCCAGCAGCTTCCACCGCTCCTATGGCTACACCTTC. J is TRBJ1-2 and V is TRBV5-4; D remains unclear. Germline V lookup: CDR1 SGHNT, CDR2 YYREEE (reference sequence). CDR3 size: 13 residues. V was trimmed by 2 bases and J by 4 bases, leaving 9 bases between them.

This clonotype was detected ten times or more. The chain combines TRBV27 with TRBJ1-5, with a tentative D call TRBD1 (5 bases). V shed 5 bases and J shed 2 bases, with 13 bases lying between them. The germline gives CDR1 MNHEY, CDR2 SMNVEV (reference sequence). The CDR3 loop spans 15 amino acids. The DNA of the CDR3 is TGTGCCAGCAGTCCGACAGCCTGGGGCAATCAGCCCCAGCATTTT. Its protein is CASSPTAWGNQPQHF.

The rearrangement joins TRBV29-1 to TRBJ2-1; the D is unclear. Trimming stripped 1 base from V and 0 bases from J, with 4 bases between. CDR1 SQVTM and CDR2 ANQGSEA come from the germline V gene. The CDR3 extends over 13 amino acids. The DNA of the CDR3 is TGCAGCGTTGAAGGTAGCTCCTACAATGAGCAGTTCTTC. Translating gives CSVEGSSYNEQFF.

The gene calls are TRBV7-6 and TRBJ2-1, with a tentative D call TRBD2 (5 bases). The CDR3 is 13 residues long. Trimming pared 5 bases from V and 8 bases from J, leaving 13 bases between. CDR1 and CDR2 (germline): SGHVS, FNYEAQ. The CDR3 sequence is CASSLGSPDEQFF. The CDR3 nucleotides read TGTGCCAGCAGCCTGGGGAGCCCCGATGAGCAGTTCTTC.

V and J are TRBV12-3 or TRBV12-4 and TRBJ1-6; D is possibly TRBD1 (5 bases). V lost 6 bases to trimming and J lost 0 bases, with 6 bases between them. This CDR3 region has 14 residues. The CDR3 coding sequence is TGTGCCAGCAGCGACAGCTCCTATAATTCACCCCTCCACTTT. Its translation is CASSDSSYNSPLHF.

In this sample, this clonotype turned up a few times. The genes are TRBV7-2 and TRBJ2-6, with D perhaps TRBD2 (5 bases). Trimming took off 3 bases at V and 0 bases at J, with 9 bases between the two ends. Germline CDR1 is SGHTA and CDR2 is FQGNSA. This CDR3 spans 16 amino acids. In nucleotides, the CDR3 is TGTGCCAGCAGCTTTGGGAGCGGCTCTGGGGCCAACGTCCTGACTTTC. Amino acid sequence: CASSFGSGSGANVLTF.

This clonotype was recorded at least ten times. The chain couples TRBV7-2 to TRBJ2-3; no definite D call. Per the germline V gene, CDR1 is SGHTA and CDR2 is FQGNSA. V dropped 5 bases and J dropped 7 bases, with 16 bases sitting between them. There are 14 residues in the CDR3. This chain's CDR3 is CASSPSPAGHTQYF. As DNA, the CDR3 is TGTGCCAGCAGCCCAAGCCCAGCTGGACATACGCAGTATTTT.

With respect to this clonotype: One junction end does not reproduce the germline sequence, and a read error may be involved. The CDR3 nucleotides are TGTGCCAGCAGACCCCTAGCGGGGGGGCCAGAGACCCAATACTTC. It translates to CASRPLAGGPETQYF. The chain has TRBV27 and TRBJ2-5, with TRBD2 matching over 12 bases. This CDR3 contains 15 residues. Germline CDR1 MNHEY, CDR2 SMNVEV (reference sequence).

This clonotype was detected a few times. The chain combines TRBV7-9 with TRBJ1-4; no reliable D call. V shed 6 bases and J shed 0 bases, with 8 bases lying between them. Germline-derived CDR1 and CDR2 are SEHNR and FQNEAQ (reference sequence). The CDR3 has 14 amino acids. The CDR3 region is CASSSRATNEKLFF. CDR3 bases: TGTGCCAGCAGTTCAAGGGCAACTAATGAAAAACTGTTTTTT. Based on the CDR3 plus reference TRBV7-9 and TRBJ1-4, the full variable domain is DTGVSQNPRHKITKRGQNVTFRCDPISEHNRLYWYRQTLGQGPEFLTYFQNEAQLEKSRLLSDRFSAERPKGSFSTLEIQRTEQGDSAMYLCASSSRATNEKLFFGSGTQLSVL.

On this clonotype itself: The conserved closing phenylalanine or tryptophan is absent in this CDR3, likely reflecting a read error. The DNA for the CDR3 is TGTGCCAGCAGCCGAATAGCTGAGTGGGGTCATGAGCAGTTCCTC. Encoded protein: CASSRIAEWGHEQFL. The genes are TRBV14 and TRBJ2-1; D not resolved. The length of the CDR3 is 15 residues. The V end was cut by 4 bases, the J end by 8 bases, with 18 bases between. Germline V lookup: CDR1 SGHDN, CDR2 FVKESK.

As concerns this clonotype: One base away lies a much larger clone, so this may be a sequencing read error. The gene calls are TRBV28 and TRBJ1-2, with TRBD1 identical over 8 bases. The CDR3 spans 16 residues. The germline gives CDR1 MDHEN, CDR2 SYDVKM. V lost 5 bases to trimming and J lost 4 bases; unmatched junction nucleotides: 12. The CDR3 DNA follows: TGTGCCAGCAGTCCCCTCGGTCAGGGGGCGAGCTATGGCTACACCTTC. It encodes CASSPLGQGASYGYTF.

This clonotype was detected many times. The chain joins TRBV25-1 to TRBJ2-1, with D unclear. Germline CDR1 MGHDK, CDR2 SYGVNS. With 4 bases removed from V and 10 bases from J, the gap between germline ends came to 11 bases. This CDR3 is 12 amino acids long. The DNA of the CDR3 is TGTGCCAGCAGTGCACCGGTCGGGGAGCAGTTCTTC. Protein: CASSAPVGEQFF.

This clonotype has at least ten counts. CDR3 protein: CATSRDQSAYEQYV. DNA of the CDR3: TGTGCCACCAGCAGAGACCAGAGCGCTTACGAGCAGTACGTC. The chain recombines TRBV15 with TRBJ2-7; D unresolved. Germline CDR1 LNHNV, CDR2 YYDKDF (reference sequence). The CDR3 is made up of 14 amino acids. V lost 0 bases and J 4 bases, leaving 10 bases between the germline ends.

The chain carries TRBV20-1 and TRBJ2-2; D ambiguous. V was clipped by 2 bases and J by 4 bases, with 8 bases between them. Germline-derived CDR1 and CDR2 are DFQATT and SNEGSKA (reference sequence). The CDR3 runs to 13 residues. CDR3 residues: CSARIDPTGELFF. The DNA of the CDR3 is TGCAGTGCTAGAATCGACCCCACCGGGGAGCTGTTTTTT.

Many counts were recorded for this clonotype. J is TRBJ2-5 and V is TRBV27; TRBD1 might be the D (6 bases). The germline V gene encodes CDR1 MNHEY and CDR2 SMNVEV (reference sequence). CDR3 length equals 13 residues. V was pared by 4 bases and J by 2 bases, with 8 bases between. DNA of the CDR3: TGTGCCAGCAGTTCTGGACAGCAAGAGACCCAGTACTTC. Translated, it gives CASSSGQQETQYF.

The J gene is TRBJ1-2, the V gene TRBV6-1, with 9 bases lining up with TRBD1. V was pared by 6 bases and J by 4 bases, with 12 bases of the junction left unmatched. Germline V gives CDR1 MNHNS, CDR2 SASEGT. The CDR3 totals 16 residues. DNA for the CDR3: TGTGCCAGCAGCCCCGGGACAGGGTCTCCTTTCTATGGCTACACCTTC. This encodes CASSPGTGSPFYGYTF.

The chain links TRBV24-1 to TRBJ1-5; TRBD1 aligns across 9 bases. Losses at the gene ends were 4 bases for V and 6 bases for J; bases not matched to a gene: 6. The germline CDR1 and CDR2 sequences are KGHDR and SFDVKD. The CDR3 is 15 amino acids. The CDR3, as DNA: TGTGCCACCAGTGACCGGGGGACAGGGAGTCAGCCCCAGCATTTT. Its protein product is CATSDRGTGSQPQHF.

V gene TRBV2 combines with J gene TRBJ2-3; D gene uncertain. The V and J ends lost 6 bases and 1 base respectively, with 14 bases between them. Germline CDR1 reads SNHLY; CDR2 reads FYNNEI. The CDR3 is 15 residues long. For the CDR3, the DNA is TGTGCCAGCAGCCAGGAGAGGAGCCGCACAGATACGCAGTATTTT. Encoded protein: CASSQERSRTDTQYF.

Notes on this clonotype: Just one base apart from a much larger clone, this may be a read error. It is likely a read error, because the conserved phenylalanine at the end of the CDR3 is missing. The chain uses TRBV7-2 and TRBJ1-5; D remains ambiguous. The CDR3 has 15 residues. Germline V CDR1 and CDR2: SGHTA, FQGNSA. V lost 1 base and J 4 bases, leaving 11 bases between the germline ends. The CDR3 coding sequence is TGTGCCAGCAGCTTAGGAGATTTACCAAATCAGCCCCAGCATTCT. Protein sequence: CASSLGDLPNQPQHS.

The table lists this clonotype with a few counts. The V gene is TRBV20-1, the J gene TRBJ2-5, with 11 bases aligning to TRBD2. The CDR3 runs 15 residues. Germline CDR1 is DFQATT and CDR2 is SNEGSKA (reference sequence). J gave up 5 bases and V 5 bases, and 10 bases lay outside the gene matches. The CDR3 spells CSAPPLSGGAETQYF. In nucleotides, the CDR3 is TGCAGTGCTCCCCCACTTAGCGGGGGGGCCGAGACCCAGTACTTC.

The chain links TRBV2 to TRBJ1-2, with D hard to call. Trimming pared 1 base from V and 1 base from J, leaving 13 bases between. The CDR3 totals 16 residues. CDR1 is SNHLY and CDR2 is FYNNEI in the germline V gene. CDR3 DNA sequence: TGTGCCAGCAGTGAAGAATCTGGGGTCCGTAACTATGGCTACACCTTC. This translates into CASSEESGVRNYGYTF.

This clonotype was observed many times. The CDR3: CASIHRGRLLYNEQFF. In DNA form, the CDR3 reads TGTGCCAGCATCCACAGGGGGCGGCTACTCTACAATGAGCAGTTCTTC. The chain employs TRBV28 and TRBJ2-1; the match to TRBD1 covers 9 bases. CDR1 MDHEN and CDR2 SYDVKM come from the germline V gene. CDR3 length equals 16 residues. The ends lost 7 bases at V and 3 bases at J; junction bases unmatched: 10.

J is TRBJ2-2 and V is TRBV4-2, with D tentatively TRBD1 (6 bases). CDR3 length: 16 amino acids. Germline assignment: CDR1 LGHNA and CDR2 YNFKEQ. V was cut by 1 base and J by 2 bases, with 11 bases left in between. In DNA form, the CDR3 reads TGTGCCAGCAGCCAAGTAGGGGGATTCAACACCGGGGAGCTGTTTTTT. This sequence encodes CASSQVGGFNTGELFF.

This clonotype was recorded a few times. The V call is TRBV4-1, the J call TRBJ1-2, with D perhaps TRBD1 (5 bases). This CDR3 spans 16 amino acids. The ends were cut back, 1 base at V and 5 bases at J, with 17 bases in the middle. CDR1 is MGHRA and CDR2 is YSYEKL in the germline V gene. CDR3 sequence reads: CASSQAPPRGGYGYTF. The CDR3 bases are TGCGCCAGCAGCCAAGCCCCGCCCCGGGGGGGTTATGGCTACACCTTC.

The chain combines TRBV27 with TRBJ1-1, with D maybe TRBD1 (6 bases). From germline, CDR1 is MNHEY and CDR2 SMNVEV (reference sequence). The CDR3 covers 15 residues. Trimming took 4 bases from V and 6 from J, leaving 18 bases between them. CDR3 protein: CASSSIPTGTAEAFF. CDR3 bases: TGTGCCAGCAGTTCCATTCCCACAGGGACGGCTGAAGCTTTCTTT.

This clonotype was counted only a few times. The chain carries TRBV19 and TRBJ1-6; a possible D gene is TRBD1 (5 bases). V gave up 3 bases and J gave up 6 bases, with 12 bases separating them. CDR3 length: 15 residues. CDR1 and CDR2 from the germline V gene are LNHDA and SQIVND (reference sequence). CDR3 sequence: CASSIAGQLNSPLHF. CDR3 DNA sequence: TGTGCCAGTAGTATTGCGGGGCAGCTTAATTCACCCCTCCACTTT.

This clonotype was counted ten times or more. V and J are TRBV7-2 and TRBJ2-3; the D gene is possibly TRBD1 (6 bases). This CDR3 has 14 residues. V lost 4 bases to trimming and J lost 3 bases, with 11 bases between them. The V gene's germline CDR1 is SGHTA and CDR2 FQGNSA. For the CDR3, the DNA is TGTGCCAGCAGCTGGGGGCTTACGACAGATACGCAGTATTTT. This translates into CASSWGLTTDTQYF. The full variable domain, rest sourced from reference TRBV7-2 and TRBJ2-3, is GAGVSQSPSNKVTEKGKDVELRCDPISGHTALYWYRQSLGQGLEFLIYFQGNSAPDKSGLPSDRFSAERTGGSVSTLTIQRTQQEDSAVYLCASSWGLTTDTQYFGPGTRLTVL.

In this sample, this clonotype turned up many times. The J gene is TRBJ2-3, the V gene TRBV3-1, with TRBD1 matching over 7 bases. Germline CDR1 and CDR2: LGHDT and YNNKEL (reference sequence). The V gene end was trimmed by 1 base and the J gene end by 3 bases; junction bases not matched to a gene: 4. CDR3 length: 15 amino acids. The CDR3 bases are TGTGCCAGCAGCCAAGTCGAGGGGGCGACAGATACGCAGTATTTT. It is translated as CASSQVEGATDTQYF.